These 12 T cell receptor beta chains originate from one sample sequenced in a study of blood T cell repertoires in COVID-19. Assay used: immunoSEQ multiplex PCR; TCRdb lists only in-frame clones, some missing. The repertoire consists of tens of thousands of clones, with approximately 79% occurring once and the leading ten covering roughly 12%. The sequenced sample consisted of peripheral blood. The receptors stem from a man between 65 and 80 years old with acute or convalescent COVID-19.

The chain joins TRBV5-1 to TRBJ2-5; tentatively, D is TRBD1 (7 bases). Germline V gene sequence: CDR1 SGHRS, CDR2 YFSETQ. Between the trimmed V and J ends, which lost 0 bases and 5 bases, there was a span of 11 bases. The CDR3 has 14 residues. CDR3: CASSLESGGETQYF. The CDR3 region has the DNA TGCGCCAGCAGCTTGGAGTCAGGGGGGGAGACCCAGTACTTC.

The chain uses TRBV5-4 and TRBJ1-2; D may be TRBD1 (6 bases). CDR1 is SGHNT, CDR2 YYREEE, per germline (reference sequence). The CDR3 loop spans 15 amino acids. Trimming shortened V by 2 bases and J by 5 bases, and 16 bases separated the two germline ends. CDR3 sequence (DNA): TGTGCCAGCAGCTTATTTAGGACAGTTAATTATGGCTACACCTTC. Its protein product is CASSLFRTVNYGYTF.

CDR3 protein: CASSPRGTGKNTIYF. CDR3 DNA: TGCGCCAGCAGCCCCCGCGGGACAGGGAAAAACACCATATATTTT. The J gene is TRBJ1-3, the V gene TRBV4-1, with 9 bases matching TRBD1. This CDR3 spans 15 amino acids. Germline V gene sequence: CDR1 MGHRA, CDR2 YSYEKL. After removal of 4 bases from V and 6 bases from J, the junction contained 7 bases not matched to a gene.

By proportion, this clone is medium-sized (0.01 to 0.1%). The same CDR3 also results from other DNA sequences found in this sample. V usage is TRBV19 and J usage is TRBJ1-5; 9 positions match TRBD1. Germline lookup yields CDR1 LNHDA and CDR2 SQIVND (reference sequence). V shed 5 bases, J shed 4 bases, and the junction held 3 bases outside the gene matches. The CDR3 contains 14 residues. The CDR3 nucleotides are TGTGCCAGTAGTCCCGGACAGGGGAATCAGCCCCAGCATTTT. Translated: CASSPGQGNQPQHF.

V and J are TRBV10-3 and TRBJ2-3; possible D gene TRBD2, 5 bases. The CDR3 totals 17 residues. V lost 2 bases to trimming and J lost 0 bases, with 15 bases between them. CDR1 and CDR2 from the germline V gene are ENHRY and SYGVKD. The DNA of the CDR3 is TGTGCCATCAGTGAGGGACTCAAAGCTGTAAGCACAGATACGCAGTATTTT. Amino acids: CAISEGLKAVSTDTQYF.

The J gene is TRBJ1-5, the V gene TRBV28, with D hard to call. CDR1 MDHEN and CDR2 SYDVKM come from the germline V gene. V lost 6 bases, J lost 1 base, and 16 bases lay in between. The CDR3 contains 16 residues. CDR3 in amino acids: CASSPGGMGSNQPQHF. The DNA for the CDR3 is TGTGCCAGCAGCCCTGGCGGGATGGGGAGCAATCAGCCCCAGCATTTT. The variable domain in full, with the rest retrieved from reference TRBV28 and TRBJ1-5, is DVKVTQSSRYLVKRTGEKVFLECVQDMDHENMFWYRQDPGLGLRLIYFSYDVKMKEKGDIPEGYSVSREKKERFSLILESASTNQTSMYLCASSPGGMGSNQPQHFGDGTRLSIL.

This clone was picked up one time. The chain uses TRBV6-2 or TRBV6-3 and TRBJ1-5; no firm D call. The CDR3 loop spans 13 amino acids. V was pared by 4 bases and J by 3 bases, with 7 bases between. Germline V gene sequence: CDR1 MNHEY, CDR2 SVGEGT. The CDR3 spells CASSFGSNQPQHF. CDR3 nucleotides: TGTGCCAGCAGTTTCGGTTCCAATCAGCCCCAGCATTTT.

The count of this clone is one. The V gene is TRBV19, the J gene TRBJ1-6; D is ambiguous. V dropped 5 bases and J dropped 8 bases, with 13 bases sitting between them. CDR3 length equals 14 residues. Looked up from germline, CDR1 is LNHDA and CDR2 is SQIVND (reference sequence). The CDR3 DNA reads as TGTGCCAGTAGTCCAATACAAGTGGATTCACCCCTCCACTTT. The encoded protein is CASSPIQVDSPLHF.

The DNA of the CDR3 is TGTGCCAGCAGCAGGACAGGGAAGCAGTACGTC. As protein: CASSRTGKQYV. The chain carries TRBV21-1 and TRBJ2-7; the table's D gene call, TRBD1, was not cross checked with the DNA. TRBV21-1 is a pseudogene. CDR3 length: 11 residues.

The CDR3 sequence is CASSDSSPRGYTF. The CDR3 DNA reads TGTGCCAGCAGTGACAGTTCTCCCCGTGGCTACACCTTC. V gene TRBV25-1 combines with J gene TRBJ1-2; D uncertain. V lost 3 bases to trimming and J lost 7 bases, with 12 bases between them. CDR1 is MGHDK, CDR2 SYGVNS, per germline. CDR3 length equals 13 residues.

The V call is TRBV12-3 or TRBV12-4, the J call TRBJ1-3, with D hard to call. The CDR3 is 12 residues long. Deletions cut 6 bases from V and 1 base from J, with 4 bases between. CDR3 sequence: CASSRSGNTIYF. CDR3 nucleotide sequence: TGTGCCAGCAGCAGATCTGGAAACACCATATATTTT.

Written as DNA, the CDR3 is TGTGCCAGTAGTTGGGACAGCCTTCAGCCCCAGCATTTT. Translated, it gives CASSWDSLQPQHF. This rearrangement joins TRBV19 to TRBJ1-5; 7 bases are a match to TRBD1. Looked up from germline, CDR1 is LNHDA and CDR2 is SQIVND (reference sequence). V lost 5 bases and J lost 6; bases outside the gene matches: 4. The CDR3 loop spans 13 amino acids.